This T cell receptor (beta chain) was sequenced for a study of beta chain features in type 1 diabetes. Worth noting for this clone: Its target is not known.

Study results and caveats: Moderately but significantly shorter TCRB CDR3s were found in Type 1 diabetes patients in all four CD4+ subsets. Cells carrying high TCR expression could end up over-represented when cDNA is sequenced. TCRB repertoires of naive, central memory and Treg cells appeared more similar among patients than among healthy donors. PCR could preferentially amplify shorter templates, alike in patients and controls.

The CDR3 consists of 17 residues. Germline trimming cut 1 base from V and 0 bases from J; bases unmatched to any gene: 7. Looked up from germline, CDR1 is SGHTA and CDR2 is FQGNSA. Investigators reverse transcribed all isolated RNA, so they sequenced expressed TCRB transcripts. Libraries were prepared by immunoSEQ multiplex PCR; TCRdb keeps only in-frame clonotypes and omits some of them. This table holds approximately 44,000 clones, approximately 56% found once. V gene TRBV7-2 combines with J gene TRBJ1-1; 8 bases are shared with TRBD1. The TCR sequence derives from a woman aged 18-30 years in good health. The sequenced material came from Tregs from blood. The chain's CDR3 is CASSLEGAGGVNTEAFF. CDR3 nucleotide sequence: TGTGCCAGCAGCTTAGAAGGGGCAGGGGGCGTGAACACTGAAGCTTTCTTT. The complete variable domain, with remaining parts taken from reference TRBV7-2 and TRBJ1-1, reads GAGVSQSPSNKVTEKGKDVELRCDPISGHTALYWYRQSLGQGLEFLIYFQGNSAPDKSGLPSDRFSAERTGGSVSTLTIQRTQQEDSAVYLCASSLEGAGGVNTEAFFGQGTRLTVV.